A single sample gave rise to the 2 T cell receptor beta chains below, sequenced in a study of CD8+CD57+ T cells in acquired aplastic anemia. According to the study, genomic DNA was the template for TCR beta VDJ and CDR3 profiling. MiXCR was run by TCRdb on the reads, yielding one entry per CDR3 protein. The data show 90,000 to 120,000 distinct CDR3 sequences, 51% seen once. The sequenced material came from sorted CD4+, CD8+, or CD8+CD57+ T cells (not recorded which) from PBMCs. The receptors derive from a human donor in good health, serving as a control.

This clonotype has only a few counts. This rearrangement joins TRBV25-1 to TRBJ2-3, with TRBD2 matching 11 bases. V gave up 7 bases and J gave up 7 bases; unmatched junction bases: 7. The CDR3 has 14 amino acids. Germline V lookup: CDR1 MGHDK, CDR2 SYGVNS. The CDR3 loop is CASNPSGGTYTQYF. CDR3 DNA: TGTGCCAGCAACCCTAGCGGGGGGACGTATACGCAGTATTTT. The full variable domain, completed using reference TRBV25-1 and TRBJ2-3, is EADIYQTPRYLVIGTGKKITLECSQTMGHDKMYWYQQDPGMELHLIHYSYGVNSTEKGDLSSESTVSRIRTEHFPLTLESARPSHTSQYLCASNPSGGTYTQYFGPGTRLTVL.

The chain is built from TRBV6-1 and TRBJ2-7, with TRBD1 matching over 9 bases. CDR1 MNHNS and CDR2 SASEGT come from the germline V gene. This CDR3 region has 15 residues. V dropped 5 bases and J dropped 2; count of bases not matched to a gene: 7. The CDR3 protein is CASSLQGAPTYEQYF. CDR3 DNA sequence: TGTGCCAGCAGTCTACAGGGGGCGCCTACCTACGAGCAGTACTTC.